This TCR beta chain came from a study of cytomegalovirus exposure and HLA in healthy donors. Study-wide findings and caveats: The study flagged about 150 TCR beta chains as cytomegalovirus-associated.

In regard to this clone: Its target is not known.

Researchers ran the PCR with 60 Vbeta and 13 Jbeta primers. The assay was immunoSEQ multiplex PCR, and TCRdb's table has in-frame clones only and misses some. In the table there are over 100,000 clones, around 80% of which are singletons. Sequenced material: PBMCs. This TCR was recovered from a female donor in good health and CMV-seronegative.

The CDR3: CASRPETGAGGGELFF. In DNA form, the CDR3 reads TGTGCCAGCAGGCCCGAGACAGGGGCCGGCGGCGGGGAGCTGTTTTTT. The chain joins TRBV6-6 to TRBJ2-2, with TRBD1 matching 8 bases. The CDR3 is made up of 16 amino acids. Losses at the gene ends were 6 bases for V and 7 bases for J; bases not matched to a gene: 13. CDR1 is MNHNY, CDR2 SVGAGI, per germline (reference sequence).